The 5 T cell receptor beta chains below were found in one sample sequenced in a study of glioma-infiltrating T cells after dendritic cell vaccination. The time point was: after dendritic cell vaccination, including at tumor progression/relapse. Assay: immunoSEQ multiplex PCR; the TCRdb copy retains only in-frame clones and omits some. The sample holds 100,000 to 120,000 clones; 90% are singletons and the top ten take roughly 2.8%. Sequences were derived from blood, sampled after dendritic cell vaccination. Receptors originate from a human donor with glioblastoma.

This clone was recorded only once. This CDR3 is also generated by other DNA sequences in the sample. V and J are TRBV5-1 and TRBJ1-1; D gene ambiguous. This CDR3 is 14 amino acids long. CDR1 and CDR2 (germline): SGHRS, YFSETQ. Trimming shortened V by 0 bases and J by 1 base, and 7 bases separated the two germline ends. The CDR3 reads CASSLAPGNTEAFF. CDR3 in DNA: TGCGCCAGCAGCTTGGCCCCGGGGAACACTGAAGCTTTCTTT. The full variable domain, with the rest looked up from reference TRBV5-1 and TRBJ1-1, is KAGVTQTPRYLIKTRGQQVTLSCSPISGHRSVSWYQQTPGQGLQFLFEYFSETQRNKGNFPGRFSGRQFSNSRSEMNVSTLELGDSALYLCASSLAPGNTEAFFGQGTRLTVV.

The gene calls are TRBV6-1 and TRBJ2-7, with 12 bases identical to TRBD2. Per the germline V gene, CDR1 is MNHNS and CDR2 is SASEGT. The length of the CDR3 is 14 residues. After removal of 8 bases from V and 2 bases from J, the junction contained 4 bases not matched to a gene. The CDR3 reads CASAGLAGTYEQYF. In DNA form, the CDR3 reads TGTGCCAGCGCAGGACTAGCGGGAACCTACGAGCAGTACTTC.

The chain is built from TRBV19 and TRBJ2-3; D might be TRBD2 (6 bases). The CDR3 totals 17 residues. V lost 4 bases and J 4 bases, leaving 21 bases between the germline ends. From germline, CDR1 is LNHDA and CDR2 SQIVND (reference sequence). CDR3 sequence: CASSNPSGSPGADTQYF. The CDR3 nucleotides read TGTGCCAGTAGTAACCCCTCAGGGTCCCCGGGGGCAGATACGCAGTATTTT.

This clone was counted a single time. The V gene is TRBV30, the J gene TRBJ1-2, with 9 bases matching TRBD1. CDR1 and CDR2 (germline): GTSNPN, SVGIG (reference sequence). The CDR3 has 17 residues. V shed 0 bases, J shed 0 bases, and the junction held 8 bases outside the gene matches. The CDR3 loop is CAWSVPRTGVPNYGYTF. The CDR3 DNA reads as TGTGCCTGGAGTGTACCACGGACAGGGGTTCCTAACTATGGCTACACCTTC.

The chain is built from TRBV30 and TRBJ2-3; possible D gene TRBD2, 6 bases. The CDR3 runs 16 residues. Germline loops: CDR1 GTSNPN, CDR2 SVGIG (reference sequence). Between the trimmed V and J ends, which lost 4 bases and 0 bases, there was a span of 17 bases. This chain's CDR3 is CAWTRGGRTSTDTQYF. DNA of the CDR3: TGTGCCTGGACTCGGGGAGGTCGAACTAGCACAGATACGCAGTATTTT.